One sample yielded the 11 T cell receptor beta chains listed below, sequenced in a study of blood T cells in healthy people across ages. The use of a sample-barcoded 5' primer and a J-beta primer mix characterized a second PCR of about 7 to 12 cycles. TCRdb re-analysed the 5' RACE reads in MiXCR, keeping a single row per CDR3 protein. The sample holds around 750,000 distinct CDR3 sequences, 50% to 65% seen once. The specimen was blood. These receptors were taken from a man aged 80 or over in good health.

This clonotype was observed a single time. The rearrangement links TRBV4-1 to TRBJ2-3; no firm D call. V gave up 1 base and J gave up 3 bases, with 5 bases separating them. Germline CDR1 reads MGHRA; CDR2 reads YSYEKL. The CDR3 loop spans 13 amino acids. The CDR3 DNA reads TGCGCCAGCAGCCAAGGGTGGACAGATACGCAGTATTTT. This encodes CASSQGWTDTQYF.

The chain links TRBV7-2 to TRBJ2-1; no clear D. The CDR3 has 12 residues. The V and J ends lost 5 bases and 4 bases respectively, with 6 bases between them. Germline V CDR1 and CDR2: SGHTA, FQGNSA. CDR3 sequence (DNA): TGTACCAGCAGCAACAAGTACAATGAGCAGTTCTTC. Encoded protein: CTSSNKYNEQFF.

This chain links TRBV3-1 with TRBJ1-2; unclear D gene. CDR1 and CDR2 (germline): LGHDT, YNNKEL (reference sequence). This CDR3 has 15 residues. Trimming stripped 0 bases from V and 8 bases from J, with 16 bases between. CDR3 sequence (DNA): TGTGCCAGCAGCCAAGAAAAGGGCCGGACGGGGGGCTACACCTTC. This sequence encodes CASSQEKGRTGGYTF.

The chain recombines TRBV5-1 with TRBJ2-1, with 9 bases matching TRBD2. Unmatched junction bases numbered 17, after V lost 4 bases and J lost 0 bases. From germline, CDR1 is SGHRS and CDR2 YFSETQ. The CDR3 totals 20 residues. DNA for the CDR3: TGCGCCAGCAGCCTACCAAAGGGACTAGCCGACCTCAGCTCCTACAATGAGCAGTTCTTC. Protein: CASSLPKGLADLSSYNEQFF. Drawing the rest from reference TRBV5-1 and TRBJ2-1, the complete variable domain is KAGVTQTPRYLIKTRGQQVTLSCSPISGHRSVSWYQQTPGQGLQFLFEYFSETQRNKGNFPGRFSGRQFSNSRSEMNVSTLELGDSALYLCASSLPKGLADLSSYNEQFFGPGTRLTVL.

This clonotype has only a few counts. The chain links TRBV27 to TRBJ2-7, with 10 nucleotides matching TRBD1. V trimming: 3 bases; J trimming: 0 bases; junction bases outside the gene matches: 5. CDR3 length equals 16 residues. CDR1 is MNHEY and CDR2 is SMNVEV in the germline V gene (reference sequence). CDR3 residues: CASSFRQGAPSYEQYF. CDR3 nucleotide sequence: TGTGCCAGCAGTTTCAGACAGGGGGCACCCTCCTACGAGCAGTACTTC.

The genes are TRBV29-1 and TRBJ2-1, with 7 nucleotides matching TRBD1. The V segment lost 7 bases and the J segment 2 bases; nucleotides outside the gene matches: 8. The length of the CDR3 is 14 residues. The germline V gene has CDR1 SQVTM and CDR2 ANQGSEA. The CDR3 sequence is CSGSGTEAYNEQFF. In DNA, the CDR3 is TGCAGCGGGTCCGGGACAGAAGCCTACAATGAGCAGTTCTTC.

This chain uses TRBV20-1 with TRBJ1-6; TRBD1 aligns across 10 bases. CDR1 is DFQATT and CDR2 is SNEGSKA in the germline V gene (reference sequence). The junction had 6 bases not matched to a gene; V was cut back by 6 bases and J by 10 bases. CDR3 length: 13 amino acids. This CDR3 is CSAADRGGSPLHF. The CDR3 DNA reads as TGCAGTGCGGCGGACAGGGGGGGGTCACCCCTCCACTTT.

This clonotype occurred a few times. V usage is TRBV20-1 and J usage is TRBJ2-1; tentatively, D is TRBD2 (6 bases). V dropped 1 base and J dropped 0 bases, with 13 bases sitting between them. The CDR3 has 16 residues. Germline V CDR1 and CDR2: DFQATT, SNEGSKA (reference sequence). The CDR3 bases are TGCAGTGCTAGAGGTGGAGGGGTAAGCTCCTACAATGAGCAGTTCTTC. This translates into CSARGGGVSSYNEQFF.

On this clonotype itself: One end of the junction varies from germline; a read error may be responsible. The chain couples TRBV20-1 to TRBJ1-5, with 10 bases that match TRBD1. The CDR3 is made up of 14 amino acids. From germline, CDR1 is DFQATT and CDR2 SNEGSKA (reference sequence). CDR3 nucleotides: TGCAGTGCCAGAGGACAGGGGGTGAATCAGCCCCAGCATTTT. Translating it yields CSARGQGVNQPQHF.

The chain is built from TRBV10-3 and TRBJ2-5; D might be TRBD2 (6 bases). The CDR3 is 14 amino acids. Germline V CDR1 and CDR2: ENHRY, SYGVKD. Trimming took off 6 bases at V and 11 bases at J, with 22 bases between the two ends. The CDR3 spells CAISPGWEVYEQYF. CDR3 in DNA: TGTGCCATCAGCCCTGGGTGGGAGGTATATGAGCAGTACTTC.

The chain links TRBV10-3 to TRBJ2-4, with D perhaps TRBD2 (5 bases). The J call is doubtful: the DNA matches TRBJ2-5 better. The CDR3 covers 13 residues. Germline CDR1 ENHRY, CDR2 SYGVKD. The CDR3 sequence: CAISPREMETQYF. The CDR3 DNA reads as TGTGCCATCAGTCCTAGGGAGATGGAGACCCAGTACTTC.